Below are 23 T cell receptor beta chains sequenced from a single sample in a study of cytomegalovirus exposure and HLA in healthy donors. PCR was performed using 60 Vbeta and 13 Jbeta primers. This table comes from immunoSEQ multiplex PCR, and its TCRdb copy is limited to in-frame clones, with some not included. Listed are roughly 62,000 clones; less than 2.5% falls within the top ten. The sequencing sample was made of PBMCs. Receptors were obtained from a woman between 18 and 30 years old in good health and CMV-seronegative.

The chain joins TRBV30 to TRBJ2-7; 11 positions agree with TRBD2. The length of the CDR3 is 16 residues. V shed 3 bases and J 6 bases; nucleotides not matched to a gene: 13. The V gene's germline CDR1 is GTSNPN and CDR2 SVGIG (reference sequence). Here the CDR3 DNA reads TGTGCCTGGAGACTAGCGGGAGACCTTCCTGTGGGCGAGCAGTACTTC. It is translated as CAWRLAGDLPVGEQYF.

DNA for the CDR3: TGCGCCAGCAGCCATATAATCGGGTACTGGCAGTTCTTC. The encoded protein is CASSHIIGYWQFF. V and J are TRBV4-1 and TRBJ2-1, with unresolved D. The CDR3 spans 13 residues. CDR1 and CDR2 from the germline V gene are MGHRA and YSYEKL. Trimming pared 3 bases from V and 12 bases from J, leaving 15 bases between.

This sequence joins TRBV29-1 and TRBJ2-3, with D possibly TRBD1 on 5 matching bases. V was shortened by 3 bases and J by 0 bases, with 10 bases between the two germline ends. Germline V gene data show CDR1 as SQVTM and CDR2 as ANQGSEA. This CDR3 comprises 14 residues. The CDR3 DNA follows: TGCAGCGTTGATAAGGGGCGGAGCACAGATACGCAGTATTTT. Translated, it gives CSVDKGRSTDTQYF.

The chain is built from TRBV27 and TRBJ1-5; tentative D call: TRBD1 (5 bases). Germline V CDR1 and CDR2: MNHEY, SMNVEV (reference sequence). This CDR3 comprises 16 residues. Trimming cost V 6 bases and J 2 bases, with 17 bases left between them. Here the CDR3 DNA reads TGTGCCAGCAGCTCTGGGGCAGTGGGTGGCAATCAGCCCCAGCATTTT. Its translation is CASSSGAVGGNQPQHF.

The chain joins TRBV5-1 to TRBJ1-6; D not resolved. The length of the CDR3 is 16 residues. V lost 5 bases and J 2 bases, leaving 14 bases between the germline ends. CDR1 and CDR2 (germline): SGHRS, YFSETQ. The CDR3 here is CASSRDSRAYNSPLHF. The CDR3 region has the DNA TGCGCCAGCAGTCGGGATTCCCGGGCCTATAATTCACCCCTCCACTTT.

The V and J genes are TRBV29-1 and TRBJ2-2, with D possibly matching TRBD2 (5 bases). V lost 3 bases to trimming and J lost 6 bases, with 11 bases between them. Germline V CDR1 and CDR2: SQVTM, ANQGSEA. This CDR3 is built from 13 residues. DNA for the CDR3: TGCAGCGTTGATCCCGACGGGGCCGGGGAGCTGTTTTTT. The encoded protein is CSVDPDGAGELFF.

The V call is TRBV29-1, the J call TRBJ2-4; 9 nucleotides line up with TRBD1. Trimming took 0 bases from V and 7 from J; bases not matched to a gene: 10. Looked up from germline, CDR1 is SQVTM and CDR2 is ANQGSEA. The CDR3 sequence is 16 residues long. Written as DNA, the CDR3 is TGCAGCGTTGAAGATCGGGGGACAGGGTTTTTGAACATTCAGTACTTC. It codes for CSVEDRGTGFLNIQYF. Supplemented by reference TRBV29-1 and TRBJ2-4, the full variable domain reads SAVISQKPSRDICQRGTSLTIQCQVDSQVTMMFWYRQQPGQSLTLIATANQGSEATYESGFVIDKFPISRPNLTFSTLTVSNMSPEDSSIYLCSVEDRGTGFLNIQYFGAGTRLSVL.

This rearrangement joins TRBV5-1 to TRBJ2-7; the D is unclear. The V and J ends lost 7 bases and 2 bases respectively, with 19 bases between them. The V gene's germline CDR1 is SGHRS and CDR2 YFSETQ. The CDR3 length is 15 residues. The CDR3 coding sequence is TGCGCCAGCGGGTTGTGGCGGAGAAGCGCCTACGAGCAGTACTTC. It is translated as CASGLWRRSAYEQYF. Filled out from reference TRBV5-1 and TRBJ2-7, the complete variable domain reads KAGVTQTPRYLIKTRGQQVTLSCSPISGHRSVSWYQQTPGQGLQFLFEYFSETQRNKGNFPGRFSGRQFSNSRSEMNVSTLELGDSALYLCASGLWRRSAYEQYFGPGTRLTVT.

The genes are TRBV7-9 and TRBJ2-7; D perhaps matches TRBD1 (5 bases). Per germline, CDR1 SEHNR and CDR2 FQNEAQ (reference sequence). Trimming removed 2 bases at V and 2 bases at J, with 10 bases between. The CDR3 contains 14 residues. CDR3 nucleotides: TGTGCCAGCAGCTTAATGGGGCCAACCTACGAGCAGTACTTC. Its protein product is CASSLMGPTYEQYF.

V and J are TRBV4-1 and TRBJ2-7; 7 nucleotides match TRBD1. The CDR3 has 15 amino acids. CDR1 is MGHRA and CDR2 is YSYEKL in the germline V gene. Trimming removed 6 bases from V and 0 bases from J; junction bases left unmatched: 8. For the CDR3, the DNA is TGCGCCAGCAGTTTCAACAGGGGTCCCTCCTACGAGCAGTACTTC. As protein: CASSFNRGPSYEQYF.

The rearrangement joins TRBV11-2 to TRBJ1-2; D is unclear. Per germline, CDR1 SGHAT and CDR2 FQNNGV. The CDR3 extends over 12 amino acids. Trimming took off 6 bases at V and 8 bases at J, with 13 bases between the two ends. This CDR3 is CASSAGSRGYTF. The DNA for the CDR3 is TGTGCCAGCAGTGCGGGCTCCAGGGGCTACACCTTC.

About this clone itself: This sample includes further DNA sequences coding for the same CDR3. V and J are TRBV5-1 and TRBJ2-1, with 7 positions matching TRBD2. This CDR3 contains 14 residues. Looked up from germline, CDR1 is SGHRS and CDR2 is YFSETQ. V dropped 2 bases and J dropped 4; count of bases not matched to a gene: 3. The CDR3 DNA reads TGCGCCAGCAGCTTAAGCGGGACTTACAATGAGCAGTTCTTC. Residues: CASSLSGTYNEQFF.

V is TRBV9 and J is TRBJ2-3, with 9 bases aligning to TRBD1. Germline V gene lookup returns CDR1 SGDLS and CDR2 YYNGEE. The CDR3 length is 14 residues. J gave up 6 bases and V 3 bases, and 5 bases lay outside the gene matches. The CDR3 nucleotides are TGTGCCAGCAGCGCGAGACAGGGGGACGATACGCAGTATTTT. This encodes CASSARQGDDTQYF.

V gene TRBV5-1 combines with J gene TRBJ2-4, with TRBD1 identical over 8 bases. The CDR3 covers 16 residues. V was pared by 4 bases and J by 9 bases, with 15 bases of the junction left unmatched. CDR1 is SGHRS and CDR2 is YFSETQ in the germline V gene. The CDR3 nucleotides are TGCGCCAGCAGCGTTCGGACAGGGAATGGGGAAGGCATTCAGTACTTC. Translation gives CASSVRTGNGEGIQYF.

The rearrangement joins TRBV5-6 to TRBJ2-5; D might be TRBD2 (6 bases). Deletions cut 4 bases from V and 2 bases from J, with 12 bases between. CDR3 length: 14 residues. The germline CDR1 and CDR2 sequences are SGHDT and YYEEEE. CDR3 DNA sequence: TGTGCCAGCAGCGGAGTGGCGGGGCAAGAGACCCAGTACTTC. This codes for CASSGVAGQETQYF. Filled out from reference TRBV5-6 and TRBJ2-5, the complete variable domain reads DAGVTQSPTHLIKTRGQQVTLRCSPKSGHDTVSWYQQALGQGPQFIFQYYEEEERQRGNFPDRFSGHQFPNYSSELNVNALLLGDSALYLCASSGVAGQETQYFGPGTRLLVL.

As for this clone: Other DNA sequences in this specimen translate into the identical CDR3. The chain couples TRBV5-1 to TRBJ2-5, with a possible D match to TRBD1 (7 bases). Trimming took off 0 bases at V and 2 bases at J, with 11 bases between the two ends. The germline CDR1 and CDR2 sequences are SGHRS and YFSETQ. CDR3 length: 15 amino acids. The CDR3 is CASSLGQGGQETQYF. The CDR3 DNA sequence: TGCGCCAGCAGCTTGGGGCAGGGGGGACAAGAGACCCAGTACTTC.

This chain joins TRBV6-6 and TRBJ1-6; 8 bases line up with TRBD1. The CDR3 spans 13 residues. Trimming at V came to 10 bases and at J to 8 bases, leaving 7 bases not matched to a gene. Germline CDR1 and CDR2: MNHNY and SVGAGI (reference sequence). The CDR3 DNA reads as TGTGCCACAAAGGACAGGGCAGATTCACCCCTCCACTTT. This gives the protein CATKDRADSPLHF.

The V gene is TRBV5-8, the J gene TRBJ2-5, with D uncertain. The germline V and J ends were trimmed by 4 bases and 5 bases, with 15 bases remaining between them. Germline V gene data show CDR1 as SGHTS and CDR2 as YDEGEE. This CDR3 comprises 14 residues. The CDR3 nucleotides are TGTGCCAGCAGCCCCTGGGCCTCAGAGGAGACCCAGTACTTC. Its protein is CASSPWASEETQYF. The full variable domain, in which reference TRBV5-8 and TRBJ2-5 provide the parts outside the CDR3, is EAGVTQSPTHLIKTRGQQATLRCSPISGHTSVYWYQQALGLGLQFLLWYDEGEERNRGNFPPRFSGRQFPNYSSELNVNALELEDSALYLCASSPWASEETQYFGPGTRLLVL.

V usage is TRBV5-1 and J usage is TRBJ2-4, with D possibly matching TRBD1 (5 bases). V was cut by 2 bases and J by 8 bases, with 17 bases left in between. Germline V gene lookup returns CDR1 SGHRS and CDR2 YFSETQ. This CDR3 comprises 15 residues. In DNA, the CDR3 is TGCGCCAGCAGCTTTTGGGCAGGGATGGGCGACATTCAGTACTTC. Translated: CASSFWAGMGDIQYF. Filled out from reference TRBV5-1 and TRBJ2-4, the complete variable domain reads KAGVTQTPRYLIKTRGQQVTLSCSPISGHRSVSWYQQTPGQGLQFLFEYFSETQRNKGNFPGRFSGRQFSNSRSEMNVSTLELGDSALYLCASSFWAGMGDIQYFGAGTRLSVL.

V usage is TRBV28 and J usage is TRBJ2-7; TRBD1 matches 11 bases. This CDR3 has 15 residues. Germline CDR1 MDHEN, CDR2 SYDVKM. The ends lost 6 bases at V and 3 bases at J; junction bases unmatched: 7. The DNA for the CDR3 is TGTGCCAGCAGCGCCTGGGGACAGGGGGTCTACGAGCAGTACTTC. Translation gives CASSAWGQGVYEQYF.

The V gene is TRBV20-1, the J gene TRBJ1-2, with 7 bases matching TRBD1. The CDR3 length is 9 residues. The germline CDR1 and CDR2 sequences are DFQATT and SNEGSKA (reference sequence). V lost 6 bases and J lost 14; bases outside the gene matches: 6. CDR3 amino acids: CSAGTVRTF. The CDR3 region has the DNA TGCAGTGCCGGGACAGTGCGAACCTTC.

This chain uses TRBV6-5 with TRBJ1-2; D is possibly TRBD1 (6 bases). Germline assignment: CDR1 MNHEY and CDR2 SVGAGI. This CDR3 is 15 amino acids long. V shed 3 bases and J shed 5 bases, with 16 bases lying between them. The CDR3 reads CASSYPEGGVYGYTF. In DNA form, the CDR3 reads TGTGCCAGCAGTTATCCCGAGGGGGGGGTATATGGCTACACCTTC.

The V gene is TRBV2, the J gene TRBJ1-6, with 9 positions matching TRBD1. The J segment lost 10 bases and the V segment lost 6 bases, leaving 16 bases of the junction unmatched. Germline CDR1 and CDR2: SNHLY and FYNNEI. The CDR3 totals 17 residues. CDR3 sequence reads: CASSLFPTGGASSPLHF. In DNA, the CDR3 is TGTGCCAGCAGCCTATTTCCTACAGGGGGCGCTAGCTCACCCCTCCACTTT. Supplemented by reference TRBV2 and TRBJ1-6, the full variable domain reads EPEVTQTPSHQVTQMGQEVILRCVPISNHLYFYWYRQILGQKVEFLVSFYNNEISEKSEIFDDQFSVERPDGSNFTLKIRSTKLEDSAMYFCASSLFPTGGASSPLHFGNGTRLTVT.